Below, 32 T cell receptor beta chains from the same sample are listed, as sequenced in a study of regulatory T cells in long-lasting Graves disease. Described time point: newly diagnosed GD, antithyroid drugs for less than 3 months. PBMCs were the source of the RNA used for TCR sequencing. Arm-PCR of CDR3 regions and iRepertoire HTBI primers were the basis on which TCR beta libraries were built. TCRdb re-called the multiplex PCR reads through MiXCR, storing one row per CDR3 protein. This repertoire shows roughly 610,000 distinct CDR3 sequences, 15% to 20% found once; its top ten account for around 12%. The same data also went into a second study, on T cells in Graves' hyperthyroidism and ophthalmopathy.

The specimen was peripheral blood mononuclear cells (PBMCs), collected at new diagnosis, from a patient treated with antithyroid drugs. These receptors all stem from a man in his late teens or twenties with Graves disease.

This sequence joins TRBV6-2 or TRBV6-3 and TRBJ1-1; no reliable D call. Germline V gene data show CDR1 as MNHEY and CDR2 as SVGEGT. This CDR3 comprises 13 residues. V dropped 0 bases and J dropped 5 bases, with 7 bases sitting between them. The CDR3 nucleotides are TGTGCCAGCAGTTACTCGGCAGGAACTGAAGCTTTCTTT. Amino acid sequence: CASSYSAGTEAFF.

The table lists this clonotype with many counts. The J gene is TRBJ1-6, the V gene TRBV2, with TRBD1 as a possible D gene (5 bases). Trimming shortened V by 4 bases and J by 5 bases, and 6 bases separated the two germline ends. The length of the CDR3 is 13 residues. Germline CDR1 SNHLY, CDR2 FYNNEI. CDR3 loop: CASSGGHNSPLHF. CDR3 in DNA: TGTGCCAGCAGTGGGGGCCATAATTCACCCCTCCACTTT.

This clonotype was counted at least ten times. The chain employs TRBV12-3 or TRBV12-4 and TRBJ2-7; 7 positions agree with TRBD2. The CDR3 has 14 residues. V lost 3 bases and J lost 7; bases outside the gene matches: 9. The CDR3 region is CASSFRGGRGEQYF. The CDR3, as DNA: TGTGCCAGCAGTTTTAGGGGAGGGCGAGGGGAGCAGTACTTC.

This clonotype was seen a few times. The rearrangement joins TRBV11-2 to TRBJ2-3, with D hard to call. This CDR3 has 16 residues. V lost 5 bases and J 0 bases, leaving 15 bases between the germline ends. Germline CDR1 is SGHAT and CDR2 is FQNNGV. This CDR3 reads CASSTGSRASTDTQYF. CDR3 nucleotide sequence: TGTGCCAGCAGCACCGGGTCGCGTGCTAGCACAGATACGCAGTATTTT.

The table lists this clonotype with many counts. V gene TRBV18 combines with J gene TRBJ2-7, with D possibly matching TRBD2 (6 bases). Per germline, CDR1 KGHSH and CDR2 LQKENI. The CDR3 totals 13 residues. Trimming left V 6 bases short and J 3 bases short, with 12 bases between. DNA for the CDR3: TGTGCCAGCTCCGGAGGGGTGGGCTACGAGCAGTACTTC. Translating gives CASSGGVGYEQYF.

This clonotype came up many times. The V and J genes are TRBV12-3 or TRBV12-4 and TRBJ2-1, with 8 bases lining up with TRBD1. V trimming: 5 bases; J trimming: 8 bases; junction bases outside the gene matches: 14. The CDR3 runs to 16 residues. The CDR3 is CASSASNRGTVHEQFF. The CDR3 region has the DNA TGTGCCAGCAGTGCTTCGAACAGGGGGACGGTCCATGAGCAGTTCTTC.

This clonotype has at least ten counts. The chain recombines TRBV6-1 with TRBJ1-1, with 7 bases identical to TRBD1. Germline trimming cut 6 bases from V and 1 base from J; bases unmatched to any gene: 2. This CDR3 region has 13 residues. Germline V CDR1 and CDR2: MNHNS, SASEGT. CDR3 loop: CASRGTANTEAFF. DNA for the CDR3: TGTGCCAGCAGGGGGACAGCGAACACTGAAGCTTTCTTT.

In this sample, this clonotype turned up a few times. CDR3 nucleotides: TGTGCCAGCAGCCAAGATGGGGGGACACGCAATGAGCAGTTCTTC. Translation: CASSQDGGTRNEQFF. This sequence joins TRBV3-1 and TRBJ2-1; D is tentatively TRBD1 or TRBD2 (6 bases each). Germline V lookup: CDR1 LGHDT, CDR2 YNNKEL (reference sequence). The ends were cut back, 0 bases at V and 6 bases at J, with 12 bases in the middle. The CDR3 is made up of 15 amino acids.

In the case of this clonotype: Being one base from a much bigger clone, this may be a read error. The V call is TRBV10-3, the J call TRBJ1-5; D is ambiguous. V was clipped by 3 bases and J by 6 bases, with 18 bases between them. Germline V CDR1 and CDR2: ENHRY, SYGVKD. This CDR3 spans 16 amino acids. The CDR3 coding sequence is TGTGCCATCAGTGACCCCCTGTCGGAGGCCAGTCAGCCCCAGCATTTT. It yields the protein CAISDPLSEASQPQHF.

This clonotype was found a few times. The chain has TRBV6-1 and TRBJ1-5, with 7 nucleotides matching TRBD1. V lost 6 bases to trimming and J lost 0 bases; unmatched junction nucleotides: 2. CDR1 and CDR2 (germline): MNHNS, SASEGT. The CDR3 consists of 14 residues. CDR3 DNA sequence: TGTGCCAGCAGCAGGGGGATTAGCAATCAGCCCCAGCATTTT. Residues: CASSRGISNQPQHF.

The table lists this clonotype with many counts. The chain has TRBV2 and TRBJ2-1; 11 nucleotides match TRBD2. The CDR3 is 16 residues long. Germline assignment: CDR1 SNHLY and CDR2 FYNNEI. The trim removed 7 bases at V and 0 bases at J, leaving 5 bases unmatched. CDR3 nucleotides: TGTGCCAGCAAACGACTAGCGGGATCCTCCTACAATGAGCAGTTCTTC. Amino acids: CASKRLAGSSYNEQFF. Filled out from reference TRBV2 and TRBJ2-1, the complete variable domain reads EPEVTQTPSHQVTQMGQEVILRCVPISNHLYFYWYRQILGQKVEFLVSFYNNEISEKSEIFDDQFSVERPDGSNFTLKIRSTKLEDSAMYFCASKRLAGSSYNEQFFGPGTRLTVL.

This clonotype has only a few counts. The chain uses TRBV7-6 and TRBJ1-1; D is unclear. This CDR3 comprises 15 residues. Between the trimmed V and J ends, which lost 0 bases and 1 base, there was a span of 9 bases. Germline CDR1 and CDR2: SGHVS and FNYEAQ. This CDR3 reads CASSLADGRNTEAFF. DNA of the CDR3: TGTGCCAGCAGCTTAGCGGACGGAAGGAACACTGAAGCTTTCTTT.

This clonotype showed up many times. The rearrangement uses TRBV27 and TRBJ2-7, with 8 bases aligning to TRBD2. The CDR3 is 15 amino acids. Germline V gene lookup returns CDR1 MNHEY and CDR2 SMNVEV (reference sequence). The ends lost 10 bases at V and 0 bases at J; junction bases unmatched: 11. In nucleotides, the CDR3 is TGTGCCACTTCCCCCGGGACTAGAAACTCCTACGAGCAGTACTTC. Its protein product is CATSPGTRNSYEQYF.

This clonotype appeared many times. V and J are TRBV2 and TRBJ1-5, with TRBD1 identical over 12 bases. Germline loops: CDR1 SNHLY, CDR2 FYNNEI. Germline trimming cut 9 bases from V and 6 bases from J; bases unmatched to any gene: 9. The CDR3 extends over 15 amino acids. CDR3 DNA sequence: TGTGCCAGTGGGCCGGGACAGGGGGCGTTTCAGCCCCAGCATTTT. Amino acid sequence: CASGPGQGAFQPQHF.

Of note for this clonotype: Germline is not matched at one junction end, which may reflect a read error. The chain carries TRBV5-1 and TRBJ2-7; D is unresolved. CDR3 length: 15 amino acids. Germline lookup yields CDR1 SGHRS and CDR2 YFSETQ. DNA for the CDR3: TGCGCCAGCAGCTTGGGAATTGCCAGCTACTACGAGCAGTGCTTC. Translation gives CASSLGIASYYEQCF.

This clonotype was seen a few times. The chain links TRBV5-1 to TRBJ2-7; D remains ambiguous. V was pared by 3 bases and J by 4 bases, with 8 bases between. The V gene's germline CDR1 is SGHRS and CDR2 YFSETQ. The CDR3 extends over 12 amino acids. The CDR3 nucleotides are TGCGCCAGCAGCTCGAAGCTTTACGAGCAGTACTTC. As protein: CASSSKLYEQYF.

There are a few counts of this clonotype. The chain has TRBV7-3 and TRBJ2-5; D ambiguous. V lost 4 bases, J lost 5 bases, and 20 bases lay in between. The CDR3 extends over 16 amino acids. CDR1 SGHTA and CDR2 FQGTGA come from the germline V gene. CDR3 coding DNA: TGTGCCAGCAGCTCAACGCTCGGACCCCCGGAGGAGACCCAGTACTTC. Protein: CASSSTLGPPEETQYF.

CDR3 loop: CASSLIAGDILDNEQFF. The CDR3 nucleotides read TGTGCCAGCAGTTTGATAGCGGGAGATATCTTGGACAATGAGCAGTTCTTC. V gene TRBV2 combines with J gene TRBJ2-1; TRBD2 agrees at 9 bases. Germline trimming cut 5 bases from V and 5 bases from J; bases unmatched to any gene: 13. Germline lookup yields CDR1 SNHLY and CDR2 FYNNEI. The CDR3 is 17 residues long.

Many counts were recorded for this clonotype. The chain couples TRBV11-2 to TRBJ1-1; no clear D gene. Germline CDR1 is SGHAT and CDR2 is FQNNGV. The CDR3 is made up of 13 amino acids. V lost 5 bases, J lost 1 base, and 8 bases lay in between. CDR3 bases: TGTGCCAGCAGCGCACACAGGAACACTGAAGCTTTCTTT. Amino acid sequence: CASSAHRNTEAFF.

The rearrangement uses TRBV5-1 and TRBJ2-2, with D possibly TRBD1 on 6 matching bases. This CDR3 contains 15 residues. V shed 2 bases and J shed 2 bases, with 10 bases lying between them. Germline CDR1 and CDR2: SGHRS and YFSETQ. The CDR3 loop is CASSFSGDNTGELFF. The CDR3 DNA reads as TGCGCCAGCAGCTTCTCAGGGGACAACACCGGGGAGCTGTTTTTT. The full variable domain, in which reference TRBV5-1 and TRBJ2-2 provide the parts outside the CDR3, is KAGVTQTPRYLIKTRGQQVTLSCSPISGHRSVSWYQQTPGQGLQFLFEYFSETQRNKGNFPGRFSGRQFSNSRSEMNVSTLELGDSALYLCASSFSGDNTGELFFGEGSRLTVL.

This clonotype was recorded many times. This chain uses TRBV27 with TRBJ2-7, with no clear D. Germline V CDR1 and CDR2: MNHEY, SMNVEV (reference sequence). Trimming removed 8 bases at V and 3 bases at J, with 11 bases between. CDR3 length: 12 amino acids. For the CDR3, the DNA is TGTGCCAGCCGATCGTGGAGCTACGAGCAGTACTTC. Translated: CASRSWSYEQYF.

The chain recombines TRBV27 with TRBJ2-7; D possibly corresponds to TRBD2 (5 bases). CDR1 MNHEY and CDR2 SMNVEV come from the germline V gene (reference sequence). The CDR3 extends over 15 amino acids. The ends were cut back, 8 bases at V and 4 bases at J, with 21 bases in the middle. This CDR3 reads CASAHGGPVRYEQYF. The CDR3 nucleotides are TGTGCCAGCGCCCACGGCGGGCCAGTGAGGTACGAGCAGTACTTC.

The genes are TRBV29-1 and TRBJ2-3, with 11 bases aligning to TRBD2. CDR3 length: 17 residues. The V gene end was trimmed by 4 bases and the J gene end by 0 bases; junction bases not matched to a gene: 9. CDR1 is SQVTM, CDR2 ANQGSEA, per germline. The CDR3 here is CSVARPLAGDSTDTQYF. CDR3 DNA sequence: TGCAGCGTTGCCCGTCCACTAGCGGGAGACAGCACAGATACGCAGTATTTT.

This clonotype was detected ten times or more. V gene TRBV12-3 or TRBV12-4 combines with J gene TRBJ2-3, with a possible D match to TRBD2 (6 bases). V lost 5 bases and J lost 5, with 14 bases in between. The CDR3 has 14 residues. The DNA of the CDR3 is TGTGCCAGCAGTCCGGGCGGGGCGCGAGATACGCAGTATTTT. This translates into CASSPGGARDTQYF.

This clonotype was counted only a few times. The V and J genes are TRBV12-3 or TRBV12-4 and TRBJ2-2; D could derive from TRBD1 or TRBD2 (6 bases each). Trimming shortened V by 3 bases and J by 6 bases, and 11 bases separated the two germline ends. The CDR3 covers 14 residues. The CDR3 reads CASSFKGGPGELFF. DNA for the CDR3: TGTGCCAGCAGTTTTAAGGGGGGACCCGGGGAGCTGTTTTTT.

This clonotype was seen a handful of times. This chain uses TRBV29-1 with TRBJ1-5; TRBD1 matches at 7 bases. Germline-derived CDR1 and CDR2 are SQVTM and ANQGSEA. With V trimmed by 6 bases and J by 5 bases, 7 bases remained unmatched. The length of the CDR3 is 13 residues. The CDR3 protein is CSVGQGVYQPQHF. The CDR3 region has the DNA TGCAGCGTAGGGCAGGGGGTATATCAGCCCCAGCATTTT.

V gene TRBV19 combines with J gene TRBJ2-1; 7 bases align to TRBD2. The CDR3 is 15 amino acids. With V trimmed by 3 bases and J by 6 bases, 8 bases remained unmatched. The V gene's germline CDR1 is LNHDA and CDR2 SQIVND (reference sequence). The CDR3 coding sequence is TGTGCCAGTAGTATGAGAGGCGGGAGTGGCAATGAGCAGTTCTTC. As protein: CASSMRGGSGNEQFF.

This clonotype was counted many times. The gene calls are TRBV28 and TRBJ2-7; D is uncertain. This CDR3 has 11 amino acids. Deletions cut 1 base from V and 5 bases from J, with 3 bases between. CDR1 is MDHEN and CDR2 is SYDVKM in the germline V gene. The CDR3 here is CASSLLNEQYF. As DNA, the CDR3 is TGTGCCAGCAGTTTATTGAACGAGCAGTACTTC.

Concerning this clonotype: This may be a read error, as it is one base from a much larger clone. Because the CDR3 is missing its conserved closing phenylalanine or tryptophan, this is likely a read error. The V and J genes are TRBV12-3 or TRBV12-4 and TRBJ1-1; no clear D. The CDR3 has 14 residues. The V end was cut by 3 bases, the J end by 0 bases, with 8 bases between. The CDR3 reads CASSLWQVNTEAFS. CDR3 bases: TGTGCCAGCAGTTTGTGGCAGGTGAACACTGAAGCTTTCTCT.

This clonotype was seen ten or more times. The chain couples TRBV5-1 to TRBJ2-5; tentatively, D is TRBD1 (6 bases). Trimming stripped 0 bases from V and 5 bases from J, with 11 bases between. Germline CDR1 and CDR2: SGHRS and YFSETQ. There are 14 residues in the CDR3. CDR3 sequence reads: CASSLEGVPETQYF. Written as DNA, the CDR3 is TGCGCCAGCAGCTTGGAGGGGGTACCTGAGACCCAGTACTTC. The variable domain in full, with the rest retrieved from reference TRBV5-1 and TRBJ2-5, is KAGVTQTPRYLIKTRGQQVTLSCSPISGHRSVSWYQQTPGQGLQFLFEYFSETQRNKGNFPGRFSGRQFSNSRSEMNVSTLELGDSALYLCASSLEGVPETQYFGPGTRLLVL.

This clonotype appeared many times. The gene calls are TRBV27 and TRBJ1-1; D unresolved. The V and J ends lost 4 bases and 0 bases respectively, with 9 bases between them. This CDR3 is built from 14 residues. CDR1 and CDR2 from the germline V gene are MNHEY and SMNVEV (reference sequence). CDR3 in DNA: TGTGCCAGCAGTTCCTGGACGGTGAACACTGAAGCTTTCTTT. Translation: CASSSWTVNTEAFF.

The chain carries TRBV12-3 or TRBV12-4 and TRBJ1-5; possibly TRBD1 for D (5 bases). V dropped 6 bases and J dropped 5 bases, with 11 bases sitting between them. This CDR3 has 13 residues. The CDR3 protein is CASSSLRDQPQHF. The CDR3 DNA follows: TGTGCCAGCAGCTCCCTCAGGGATCAGCCCCAGCATTTT.